A single sample is the source of the 3 T cell receptor beta chains below, sequenced in a study of T cells in Graves' hyperthyroidism and ophthalmopathy. TCR beta CDR3 regions were amplified from RNA. The HTBI set primed first-round TCR CDR3 RT-PCR. TCRdb redid the calling of the multiplex PCR reads with MiXCR, one entry per CDR3 protein. Of hundreds of thousands of distinct CDR3 sequences detected, around 20% appear once; the ten largest clones hold over 15%. Sequenced input: blood. The source of these receptors is a woman in her fifties or sixties with Graves' hyperthyroidism that later progressed to Graves' ophthalmopathy.

This clonotype was seen many times. The rearrangement uses TRBV9 and TRBJ1-1; 7 bases are shared with TRBD1. Unmatched junction bases numbered 6, after V lost 2 bases and J lost 2 bases. Germline V gene lookup returns CDR1 SGDLS and CDR2 YYNGEE. The CDR3 is made up of 15 amino acids. CDR3 loop: CASSVGTALNTEAFF. As DNA, the CDR3 is TGTGCCAGCAGCGTCGGGACAGCTCTCAACACTGAAGCTTTCTTT.

This sequence joins TRBV19 and TRBJ1-1; tentative D call: TRBD1 (6 bases). V dropped 3 bases and J dropped 6 bases, with 17 bases sitting between them. From germline, CDR1 is LNHDA and CDR2 SQIVND (reference sequence). The CDR3 loop spans 15 amino acids. The CDR3 sequence: CASSISGTLSAEAFF. The CDR3 DNA reads as TGTGCCAGTAGTATCTCCGGGACACTAAGCGCTGAAGCTTTCTTT.

The rearrangement links TRBV20-1 to TRBJ1-1, with a possible D match to TRBD1 (6 bases). The CDR3 is 15 amino acids. Trimming removed 7 bases at V and 10 bases at J, with 28 bases between. Germline V lookup: CDR1 DFQATT, CDR2 SNEGSKA (reference sequence). This chain's CDR3 is CSVPARTQNQGRAFF. The CDR3 DNA reads TGCAGTGTTCCAGCTAGAACACAAAACCAGGGGAGAGCTTTCTTT.